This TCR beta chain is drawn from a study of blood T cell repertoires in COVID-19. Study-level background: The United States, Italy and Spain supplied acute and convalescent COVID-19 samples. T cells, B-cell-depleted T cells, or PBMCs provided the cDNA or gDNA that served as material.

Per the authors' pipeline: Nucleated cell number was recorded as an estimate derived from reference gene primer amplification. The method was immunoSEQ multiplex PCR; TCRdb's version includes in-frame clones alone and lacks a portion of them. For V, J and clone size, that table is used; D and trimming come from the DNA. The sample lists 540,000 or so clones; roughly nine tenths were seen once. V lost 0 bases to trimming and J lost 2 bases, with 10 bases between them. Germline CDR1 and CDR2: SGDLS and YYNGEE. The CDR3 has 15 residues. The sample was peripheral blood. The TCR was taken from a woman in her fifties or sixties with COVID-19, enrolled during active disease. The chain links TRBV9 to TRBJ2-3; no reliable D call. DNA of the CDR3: TGTGCCAGCAGCGTAGGAGCGCCAGTCACAGATACGCAGTATTTT. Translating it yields CASSVGAPVTDTQYF.